The 7 T cell receptor beta chains reported below all come from one sample, sequenced in a study of regulatory T cells in long-lasting Graves disease. The TCR beta library used iRepertoire HTBI primers with Arm-PCR amplification of CDR3. A single record per CDR3 protein comes from TCRdb applying MiXCR to the multiplex PCR reads. The table shows roughly 450,000 distinct CDR3 sequences, with roughly 20% occurring only once. The time point here: persistent/refractory GD, antithyroid drugs over 5 years with positive TRAb. Preparation of the TCR library used RNA extracted from PBMCs. Sequencing was performed on peripheral blood mononuclear cells (PBMCs), taken when the disease was refractory, from a patient treated with antithyroid drugs. These receptors all come from a female donor with Graves disease.

The table lists this clonotype with many counts. CDR3 in DNA: TGTGCCAGCATCGGGGGAACGGACACTGAAGCTTTCTTT. It specifies CASIGGTDTEAFF. The V and J genes are TRBV2 and TRBJ1-1, with a possible D match to TRBD1 (5 bases). The CDR3 totals 13 residues. In germline, CDR1 is SNHLY, CDR2 FYNNEI. V gave up 7 bases and J gave up 3 bases, with 12 bases separating them.

The rearrangement uses TRBV2 and TRBJ2-1; D unresolved. Trimming took 0 bases from V and 8 from J, leaving 8 bases between them. The germline V gene has CDR1 SNHLY and CDR2 FYNNEI. The CDR3 covers 13 residues. CDR3 in amino acids: CASSEANSDEQFF. CDR3 nucleotide sequence: TGTGCCAGCAGTGAAGCGAATTCGGATGAGCAGTTCTTC.

This clonotype was found many times. The chain is built from TRBV12-3 or TRBV12-4 and TRBJ2-7; perhaps TRBD2 as D (6 bases). This CDR3 spans 16 amino acids. Trimming pared 7 bases from V and 0 bases from J, leaving 19 bases between. The CDR3 here is CASKRIAASSSYEQYF. The CDR3 DNA sequence: TGTGCCAGCAAGAGGATAGCGGCCTCGAGCTCCTACGAGCAGTACTTC.

This clonotype was detected ten times or more. The V and J genes are TRBV6-1 and TRBJ2-7; 7 nucleotides agree with TRBD1. The CDR3 covers 13 residues. The germline V gene encodes CDR1 MNHNS and CDR2 SASEGT. Trimming took 7 bases from V and 1 from J; bases not matched to a gene: 4. The CDR3 DNA is TGTGCCAGCAACCCGGGACAGTCCTACGAGCAGTACTTC. It specifies CASNPGQSYEQYF.

The V and J genes are TRBV12-3 or TRBV12-4 and TRBJ2-2; no reliable D call. The CDR3 contains 15 residues. V lost 7 bases to trimming and J lost 5 bases, with 17 bases between them. CDR3 coding DNA: TGTGCCAGCAAAAGGAGCCGAGCCGGGACCGGGGAGCTGTTTTTT. Its protein is CASKRSRAGTGELFF.

The chain recombines TRBV9 with TRBJ1-2, with a weak D call TRBD1 (6 bases). Trimming took 0 bases from V and 4 from J, leaving 10 bases between them. The CDR3 covers 14 residues. Germline V lookup: CDR1 SGDLS, CDR2 YYNGEE. In DNA, the CDR3 is TGTGCCAGCAGCGTAGGGGGGGGCGGCTATGGCTACACCTTC. This gives the protein CASSVGGGGYGYTF.

To note about this clonotype: A much more abundant neighbour one base away suggests this may be a read error. The chain uses TRBV19 and TRBJ2-7, with a tentative D call TRBD2 (6 bases). The CDR3 has 15 amino acids. Germline CDR1 LNHDA, CDR2 SQIVND (reference sequence). Trimming removed 3 bases at V and 3 bases at J, with 15 bases between. The CDR3 reads CASSIGGRTLYEQYF. DNA of the CDR3: TGTGCCAGTAGTATTGGTGGGAGGACTCTCTACGAGCAGTACTTC.